One and the same sample provided the 30 T cell receptor beta chains below, sequenced in a study of T cell responses to AZD1222 COVID-19 vaccine. Repertoires were generated with immunoSEQ multiplex PCR, while TCRdb's copy carries only in-frame clones and drops some. The sample holds 100,000 to 150,000 clones, about 93% seen once. The sequenced sample was peripheral blood, obtained 28 days after the second AZD1222 dose. The receptors were gathered from an adult who received the AZD1222 COVID-19 vaccine.

In nucleotides, the CDR3 is TGTGCCAGCAGAGGTGGAGGGGGAGGGGACAATGAGCAGTTCTTC. Its translation: CASRGGGGGDNEQFF. The rearrangement joins TRBV19 to TRBJ2-1, with a tentative D call TRBD2 (7 bases). V lost 9 bases, J lost 5 bases, and 20 bases lay in between. Germline V gene sequence: CDR1 LNHDA, CDR2 SQIVND (reference sequence). The CDR3 covers 15 residues. The entire variable domain, with the rest obtained from reference TRBV19 and TRBJ2-1, is as follows: DGGITQSPKYLFRKEGQNVTLSCEQNLNHDAMYWYRQDPGQGLRLIYYSQIVNDFQKGDIAEGYSVSREKKESFPLTVTSAQKNPTAFYLCASRGGGGGDNEQFFGPGTRLTVL.

The chain links TRBV7-9 to TRBJ2-5; D is uncertain. CDR1 is SEHNR and CDR2 is FQNEAQ in the germline V gene (reference sequence). Trimming pared 3 bases from V and 4 bases from J, leaving 12 bases between. The CDR3 consists of 14 residues. The CDR3 here is CASSFGRTGETQYF. In DNA form, the CDR3 reads TGTGCCAGCAGCTTCGGAAGGACGGGAGAGACCCAGTACTTC.

The V gene is TRBV7-2, the J gene TRBJ1-2; no definite D call. This CDR3 is built from 14 residues. V lost 6 bases to trimming and J lost 1 base, with 12 bases between them. The germline gives CDR1 SGHTA, CDR2 FQGNSA. The CDR3 protein is CASRRSGLNYGYTF. CDR3 nucleotide sequence: TGTGCCAGCAGAAGATCGGGCCTTAACTATGGCTACACCTTC.

This clone was seen only a few times. The chain carries TRBV5-1 and TRBJ2-5, with D perhaps matching TRBD2 (5 bases). The CDR3 runs to 15 residues. Trimming pared 0 bases from V and 5 bases from J, leaving 14 bases between. Germline V gene sequence: CDR1 SGHRS, CDR2 YFSETQ. CDR3: CASSLGGDLGETQYF. In DNA form, the CDR3 reads TGCGCCAGCAGCTTGGGGGGAGACCTTGGGGAGACCCAGTACTTC. The full variable domain, rest sourced from reference TRBV5-1 and TRBJ2-5, is KAGVTQTPRYLIKTRGQQVTLSCSPISGHRSVSWYQQTPGQGLQFLFEYFSETQRNKGNFPGRFSGRQFSNSRSEMNVSTLELGDSALYLCASSLGGDLGETQYFGPGTRLLVL.

The V call is TRBV19, the J call TRBJ1-5; D gene ambiguous. The CDR3 contains 14 residues. Per germline, CDR1 LNHDA and CDR2 SQIVND (reference sequence). Between the trimmed V and J ends, which lost 1 base and 4 bases, there was a span of 8 bases. CDR3 loop: CASSIAVSNQPQHF. The CDR3 coding sequence is TGTGCCAGTAGTATAGCGGTGAGTAATCAGCCCCAGCATTTT.

The gene calls are TRBV6-6 and TRBJ1-4; TRBD1 agrees at 8 bases. From germline, CDR1 is MNHNY and CDR2 SVGAGI (reference sequence). The J segment lost 5 bases and the V segment lost 6 bases, leaving 8 bases of the junction unmatched. The CDR3 is 15 residues long. The chain's CDR3 is CASSKLQGGNEKLFF. The CDR3 DNA is TGTGCCAGCAGCAAACTACAGGGGGGGAATGAAAAACTGTTTTTT.

This chain uses TRBV9 with TRBJ1-3; D is unclear. Trimming shortened V by 0 bases and J by 1 base, and 5 bases separated the two germline ends. Germline-derived CDR1 and CDR2 are SGDLS and YYNGEE. The CDR3 contains 14 residues. DNA for the CDR3: TGTGCCAGCAGCGTAGAATGGTCTGGAAACACCATATATTTT. Protein sequence: CASSVEWSGNTIYF.

The V call is TRBV19, the J call TRBJ1-1; D remains unclear. The CDR3 length is 14 residues. Germline-derived CDR1 and CDR2 are LNHDA and SQIVND (reference sequence). With 3 bases removed from V and 2 bases from J, the gap between germline ends came to 10 bases. The CDR3 is CASSILPGNTEAFF. The DNA of the CDR3 is TGTGCCAGTAGTATTTTGCCAGGAAACACTGAAGCTTTCTTT.

The chain couples TRBV9 to TRBJ1-1; D is ambiguous. This CDR3 is 15 amino acids long. Germline CDR1 is SGDLS and CDR2 is YYNGEE. The ends were cut back, 0 bases at V and 4 bases at J, with 13 bases in the middle. CDR3 DNA sequence: TGTGCCAGCAGCGTAGACTCATTGGGGAGCACTGAAGCTTTCTTT. Translated, it gives CASSVDSLGSTEAFF.

This clone was recorded only once. This chain connects TRBV5-1 to TRBJ2-7; 9 bases map to TRBD2. The trim removed 4 bases at V and 1 base at J, leaving 6 bases unmatched. The germline gives CDR1 SGHRS, CDR2 YFSETQ. The CDR3 runs to 15 residues. The CDR3 bases are TGCGCCAGCAGCCCGCGGGAGGGCCTTTCCTACGAGCAGTACTTC. Translated, it gives CASSPREGLSYEQYF.

The chain employs TRBV11-2 and TRBJ2-7; D unclear. Trimming stripped 1 base from V and 1 base from J, with 20 bases between. The CDR3 is 18 amino acids. Germline CDR1 is SGHAT and CDR2 is FQNNGV. The CDR3 DNA reads TGTGCCAGCAGCTTAGGACCCTTTGGGCACGCGGCTTCCTACGAGCAGTACTTC. It codes for CASSLGPFGHAASYEQYF.

This clone was seen a few times. In DNA, the CDR3 is TGTGCCAGCAGTCCGGCGGGACCTCAGGAGCAGTACTTC. It codes for CASSPAGPQEQYF. The chain has TRBV12-3 or TRBV12-4 and TRBJ2-7; tentative D call: TRBD2 (6 bases). The V end lost 5 bases, the J end lost 7 bases, and 15 bases lay between the germline ends. The CDR3 covers 13 residues.

The gene calls are TRBV6-5 and TRBJ2-3; tentatively, D is TRBD2 (5 bases). This CDR3 has 16 residues. The ends were cut back, 6 bases at V and 2 bases at J, with 18 bases in the middle. CDR1 is MNHEY, CDR2 SVGAGI, per germline. The CDR3 here is CASSYAGGLNTDTQYF. The CDR3 nucleotides are TGTGCCAGCAGCTACGCCGGAGGTCTAAACACAGATACGCAGTATTTT.

The chain recombines TRBV11-2 with TRBJ2-1; no definite D call. V lost 9 bases and J lost 5, with 29 bases in between. The length of the CDR3 is 18 residues. Germline assignment: CDR1 SGHAT and CDR2 FQNNGV. The CDR3 bases are TGTGCCAGACCGCCGGAAGACCGTACACAAAAGAACCACAATGAGCAGTTCTTC. The encoded protein is CARPPEDRTQKNHNEQFF.

The V gene is TRBV6-5, the J gene TRBJ2-2; perhaps TRBD2 as D (5 bases). The V gene lost 7 bases and the J gene lost 5 bases, with 11 bases spanning the gap. The CDR3 length is 13 residues. Looked up from germline, CDR1 is MNHEY and CDR2 is SVGAGI. In DNA form, the CDR3 reads TGTGCCAGCACCCCCATAGCGACCGGGGAGCTGTTTTTT. Translated, it gives CASTPIATGELFF.

The rearrangement uses TRBV28 and TRBJ1-1; 9 bases map to TRBD1. V was clipped by 6 bases and J by 1 base; unmatched bases: 3. The CDR3 length is 14 residues. Germline V gene data show CDR1 as MDHEN and CDR2 as SYDVKM. The CDR3 DNA is TGTGCCAGCAGAGAACAGGGGGCGAACACTGAAGCTTTCTTT. It is translated as CASREQGANTEAFF.

This clone has a single count. This chain uses TRBV6-1 with TRBJ1-1, with TRBD1 matching over 8 bases. This CDR3 region has 16 residues. V was pared by 2 bases and J by 3 bases, with 8 bases of the junction left unmatched. Germline-derived CDR1 and CDR2 are MNHNS and SASEGT. In DNA, the CDR3 is TGTGCCAGCAGTGAACTGTCAGGGGGCGCGGACACTGAAGCTTTCTTT. Its translation: CASSELSGGADTEAFF.

The chain employs TRBV7-6 and TRBJ1-4; D is possibly TRBD1 (5 bases). V lost 5 bases and J lost 2, with 18 bases in between. Germline CDR1 reads SGHVS; CDR2 reads FNYEAQ. The CDR3 consists of 17 residues. Written as DNA, the CDR3 is TGTGCCAGCAGCGCGGGACCAAACCTGGGGACTAATGAAAAACTGTTTTTT. Translating it yields CASSAGPNLGTNEKLFF.

This chain links TRBV7-9 with TRBJ2-1; tentatively, D is TRBD2 (5 bases). The CDR3 is made up of 16 amino acids. Deletions cut 4 bases from V and 2 bases from J, with 15 bases between. Germline V lookup: CDR1 SEHNR, CDR2 FQNEAQ (reference sequence). Written as DNA, the CDR3 is TGTGCCAGCAGCTCGAAAGAGCGGAGGCCCTACAATGAGCAGTTCTTC. Translation: CASSSKERRPYNEQFF.

The chain links TRBV4-1 to TRBJ1-2; 7 nucleotides line up with TRBD1. Germline-derived CDR1 and CDR2 are MGHRA and YSYEKL. V trimming: 1 base; J trimming: 7 bases; junction bases outside the gene matches: 9. The CDR3 totals 15 residues. The CDR3 reads CASSQGRDSFSGYTF. The CDR3 DNA sequence: TGCGCCAGCAGCCAAGGACGGGACAGCTTTTCTGGCTACACCTTC.

This rearrangement joins TRBV6-2 or TRBV6-3 to TRBJ1-1, with D possibly matching TRBD1 (6 bases). The V gene's germline CDR1 is MNHEY and CDR2 SVGEGT. The length of the CDR3 is 14 residues. Between the trimmed V and J ends, which lost 5 bases and 6 bases, there was a span of 16 bases. The DNA of the CDR3 is TGTGCCAGCAGTAAATTGGGGGGCGCAGCTGAAGCTTTCTTT. Its translation is CASSKLGGAAEAFF.

This clone was counted a single time. The chain employs TRBV5-4 and TRBJ2-1, with TRBD1 identical over 7 bases. The CDR3 sequence is 15 residues long. J gave up 9 bases and V 1 base, and 10 bases lay outside the gene matches. Germline V lookup: CDR1 SGHNT, CDR2 YYREEE (reference sequence). This CDR3 reads CASSLSGQAGTEQFF. The CDR3 DNA sequence: TGTGCCAGCAGCTTGTCCGGACAGGCAGGGACTGAGCAGTTCTTC. The whole variable domain, filled in from reference TRBV5-4 and TRBJ2-1, reads ETGVTQSPTHLIKTRGQQVTLRCSSQSGHNTVSWYQQALGQGPQFIFQYYREEENGRGNFPPRFSGLQFPNYSSELNVNALELDDSALYLCASSLSGQAGTEQFFGPGTRLTVL.

V is TRBV11-2 and J is TRBJ2-1; D call uncertain. The germline V gene encodes CDR1 SGHAT and CDR2 FQNNGV. Trimming left V 1 base short and J 0 bases short, with 10 bases between. The CDR3 runs to 16 residues. CDR3 bases: TGTGCCAGCAGCTTAGGATTAGTAGCCTCCTACAATGAGCAGTTCTTC. Protein sequence: CASSLGLVASYNEQFF.

The gene calls are TRBV2 and TRBJ1-5; D gene uncertain. There are 14 residues in the CDR3. Germline-derived CDR1 and CDR2 are SNHLY and FYNNEI. V was trimmed by 3 bases and J by 9 bases, leaving 15 bases between them. The CDR3 loop is CASSDGVGSGPQHF. Written as DNA, the CDR3 is TGTGCCAGCAGTGACGGGGTCGGATCGGGGCCCCAGCATTTT.

The chain has TRBV6-4 and TRBJ2-3; D ambiguous. The V gene's germline CDR1 is MRHNA and CDR2 SNTAGT. The CDR3 length is 13 residues. V gave up 4 bases and J gave up 6 bases, with 11 bases separating them. CDR3 nucleotide sequence: TGTGCCAGCAGTGTCGACCACACCGATACGCAGTATTTT. The encoded protein is CASSVDHTDTQYF.

This chain joins TRBV7-8 and TRBJ2-5, with D perhaps TRBD2 (6 bases). CDR1 SGHVS and CDR2 FQNEAQ come from the germline V gene. The CDR3 has 17 amino acids. V gave up 0 bases and J gave up 9 bases, with 23 bases separating them. The CDR3 nucleotides are TGTGCCAGCAGCTTAGCCCACGTGGTTGGGGCAATAGCGGCCCAGTACTTC. Its translation is CASSLAHVVGAIAAQYF.

This rearrangement joins TRBV6-2 or TRBV6-3 to TRBJ1-1; D remains unclear. Germline values: CDR1 MNHEY, CDR2 SVGEGT. The V end lost 5 bases, the J end lost 1 base, and 8 bases lay between the germline ends. This CDR3 has 13 amino acids. For the CDR3, the DNA is TGTGCCAGCAGTCAGACAAAGAACACTGAAGCTTTCTTT. Amino acids: CASSQTKNTEAFF.

The chain couples TRBV5-4 to TRBJ2-3; 8 bases align to TRBD1. This CDR3 spans 15 amino acids. V lost 4 bases and J lost 5; bases outside the gene matches: 9. Germline V CDR1 and CDR2: SGHNT, YYREEE (reference sequence). In nucleotides, the CDR3 is TGTGCCAGCAGCCTCGGACAGGGAGGAATAGATACGCAGTATTTT. Translated: CASSLGQGGIDTQYF.

The chain is built from TRBV7-2 and TRBJ1-2, with 8 positions matching TRBD1. This CDR3 contains 16 residues. V was clipped by 1 base and J by 1 base; unmatched bases: 5. Germline V lookup: CDR1 SGHTA, CDR2 FQGNSA. The CDR3 DNA reads as TGTGCCAGCAGCTTAGGTTTTACAGGGGGTAACTATGGCTACACCTTC. It is translated as CASSLGFTGGNYGYTF.

Only a few counts were recorded for this clone. The chain joins TRBV5-1 to TRBJ2-1; possibly TRBD1 for D (5 bases). Trimming left V 1 base short and J 6 bases short, with 11 bases between. This CDR3 is built from 14 residues. Germline CDR1 reads SGHRS; CDR2 reads YFSETQ. The CDR3: CASSLNSRGNEQFF. DNA for the CDR3: TGCGCCAGCAGCTTGAACTCAAGGGGCAATGAGCAGTTCTTC.